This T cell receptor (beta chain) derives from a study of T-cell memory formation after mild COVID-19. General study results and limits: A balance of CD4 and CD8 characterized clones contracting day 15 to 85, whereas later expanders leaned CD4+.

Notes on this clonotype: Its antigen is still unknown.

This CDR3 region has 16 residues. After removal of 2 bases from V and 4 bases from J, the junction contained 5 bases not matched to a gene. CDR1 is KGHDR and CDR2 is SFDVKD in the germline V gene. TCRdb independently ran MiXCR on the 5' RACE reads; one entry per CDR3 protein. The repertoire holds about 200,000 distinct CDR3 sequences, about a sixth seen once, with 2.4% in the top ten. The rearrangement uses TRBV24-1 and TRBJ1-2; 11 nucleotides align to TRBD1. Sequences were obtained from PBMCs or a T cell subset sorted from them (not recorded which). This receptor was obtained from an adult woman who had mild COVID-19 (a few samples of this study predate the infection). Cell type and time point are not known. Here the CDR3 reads CATSDSRTGGLYGYTF. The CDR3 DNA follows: TGTGCCACCAGTGATTCCAGGACAGGGGGCCTCTATGGCTACACCTTC.